The 23 T cell receptor beta chains below were found in one sample sequenced in a study of cytomegalovirus exposure and HLA in healthy donors. Using immunoSEQ multiplex PCR, the repertoire was profiled, and TCRdb retains in-frame clones only, with some absent. This sample has about 150,000 clones; around 84% occur once, and the top ten carry about 1.9%. Sequenced input: PBMCs. All receptors derive from a human donor in good health.

This clone appeared a single time. The chain carries TRBV9 and TRBJ1-3, with D tentatively TRBD1 (5 bases). V dropped 3 bases and J dropped 7 bases, with 11 bases sitting between them. From germline, CDR1 is SGDLS and CDR2 YYNGEE. This CDR3 is 13 amino acids long. CDR3 nucleotides: TGTGCCAGCAGCGGGGGACTTGGTAACACCATATATTTT. It yields the protein CASSGGLGNTIYF. The full variable domain, rest sourced from reference TRBV9 and TRBJ1-3, is DSGVTQTPKHLITATGQRVTLRCSPRSGDLSVYWYQQSLDQGLQFLIQYYNGEERAKGNILERFSAQQFPDLHSELNLSSLELGDSALYFCASSGGLGNTIYFGEGSWLTVV.

The rearrangement joins TRBV6-5 to TRBJ2-4; the match to TRBD1 covers 8 bases. The CDR3 spans 13 residues. Germline CDR1 is MNHEY and CDR2 is SVGAGI. J gave up 11 bases and V 7 bases, and 10 bases lay outside the gene matches. The CDR3 bases are TGTGCCAGCAAACGGGACAGGAAAACTGTTCAGTACTTC. Protein product: CASKRDRKTVQYF.

The chain links TRBV29-1 to TRBJ1-1; 7 bases line up with TRBD1. Germline V gene lookup returns CDR1 SQVTM and CDR2 ANQGSEA. This CDR3 region has 13 residues. With 3 bases clipped from V and 6 bases from J, the junction kept 7 bases outside the gene matches. The CDR3 DNA follows: TGCAGCGTTGATTATTCGACAGGGCCTGAAGCTTTCTTT. It encodes CSVDYSTGPEAFF.

This rearrangement joins TRBV29-1 to TRBJ1-1; the match to TRBD1 covers 9 bases. In germline, CDR1 is SQVTM, CDR2 ANQGSEA. The CDR3 consists of 14 residues. V lost 0 bases and J lost 4; bases outside the gene matches: 3. CDR3 residues: CSVEEDRGSTEAFF. CDR3 sequence (DNA): TGCAGCGTTGAAGAAGACAGGGGGAGCACTGAAGCTTTCTTT. Based on the CDR3 plus reference TRBV29-1 and TRBJ1-1, the full variable domain is SAVISQKPSRDICQRGTSLTIQCQVDSQVTMMFWYRQQPGQSLTLIATANQGSEATYESGFVIDKFPISRPNLTFSTLTVSNMSPEDSSIYLCSVEEDRGSTEAFFGQGTRLTVV.

The chain couples TRBV7-9 to TRBJ1-4; D remains unclear. Trimming cost V 4 bases and J 8 bases, with 23 bases left between them. The CDR3 runs 17 residues. The germline CDR1 and CDR2 sequences are SEHNR and FQNEAQ (reference sequence). The CDR3 region has the DNA TGTGCCAGCAGCTCCCGGGAGGGAAAAGAAACTGACGAAAAACTGTTTTTT. Its translation: CASSSREGKETDEKLFF.

The chain couples TRBV14 to TRBJ1-6; D is unresolved. V lost 0 bases, J lost 8 bases, and 11 bases lay in between. The germline V gene has CDR1 SGHDN and CDR2 FVKESK. This CDR3 is built from 15 residues. In nucleotides, the CDR3 is TGTGCCAGCAGCCAAGACGTGCCGGGGTATTCACCCCTCCACTTT. This sequence encodes CASSQDVPGYSPLHF.

This sequence joins TRBV7-2 and TRBJ2-5; D is possibly TRBD2 (6 bases). V lost 1 base to trimming and J lost 3 bases, with 12 bases between them. Germline V gives CDR1 SGHTA, CDR2 FQGNSA. The CDR3 extends over 15 amino acids. CDR3 nucleotides: TGTGCCAGCAGCTTAGAAGGACTACCTAAAGAGACCCAGTACTTC. Its protein is CASSLEGLPKETQYF.

The rearrangement links TRBV7-8 to TRBJ2-1; 9 positions agree with TRBD2. Germline CDR1 and CDR2: SGHVS and FQNEAQ. The CDR3 loop spans 16 amino acids. The ends lost 3 bases at V and 8 bases at J; junction bases unmatched: 11. CDR3 sequence (DNA): TGTGCCAGCAGCTTGGCCGGGACTAGCCGTCCCCATGAGCAGTTCTTC. Translation gives CASSLAGTSRPHEQFF.

This clone is a singleton in its sample. The V call is TRBV6-6, the J call TRBJ1-2; D is uncertain. The CDR3 consists of 13 residues. The ends were cut back, 0 bases at V and 6 bases at J, with 8 bases in the middle. CDR1 and CDR2 from the germline V gene are MNHNY and SVGAGI (reference sequence). CDR3 DNA sequence: TGTGCCAGCAGTTACTCGAACGGGGATGGCTACACCTTC. Protein product: CASSYSNGDGYTF.

The chain joins TRBV30 to TRBJ1-3; D gene ambiguous. The CDR3 extends over 13 amino acids. The V and J ends lost 1 base and 2 bases respectively, with 6 bases between them. Germline V gene sequence: CDR1 GTSNPN, CDR2 SVGIG (reference sequence). The CDR3 sequence: CAWSGRAGNTIYF. The CDR3, as DNA: TGTGCCTGGAGTGGGAGGGCTGGAAACACCATATATTTT.

This clone was seen once. V is TRBV7-3 and J is TRBJ1-1; the D is unclear. The CDR3 spans 14 residues. Trimming took off 2 bases at V and 4 bases at J, with 11 bases between the two ends. The germline CDR1 and CDR2 sequences are SGHTA and FQGTGA. The DNA of the CDR3 is TGTGCCAGCAGCTTATCCGCGGGGATCACTGAAGCTTTCTTT. Protein sequence: CASSLSAGITEAFF.

V is TRBV7-9 and J is TRBJ2-7, with D perhaps TRBD1 (5 bases). Germline assignment: CDR1 SEHNR and CDR2 FQNEAQ (reference sequence). Trimming took off 1 base at V and 12 bases at J, with 16 bases between the two ends. The CDR3 consists of 13 residues. The CDR3 DNA is TGTGCCAGCAGCTTAGAGGGGCCAGGCAGGCGGTACTTC. As protein: CASSLEGPGRRYF.

This clone was seen only once. V is TRBV11-1 and J is TRBJ1-1; no reliable D call. This CDR3 comprises 14 residues. V lost 4 bases and J 1 base, leaving 10 bases between the germline ends. The germline V gene has CDR1 SGHAT and CDR2 FQDESV (reference sequence). The CDR3 is CASSSLTWNTEAFF. In DNA form, the CDR3 reads TGTGCCAGCAGCTCTCTCACATGGAACACTGAAGCTTTCTTT.

CDR3 residues: CASSIGIRRALHYGYTF. CDR3 bases: TGTGCCAGTAGTATAGGAATACGGAGAGCACTACACTATGGCTACACCTTC. This chain links TRBV19 with TRBJ1-2; D remains ambiguous. The V and J ends lost 1 base and 3 bases respectively, with 18 bases between them. This CDR3 is built from 17 residues. Germline CDR1 LNHDA, CDR2 SQIVND (reference sequence).

The J gene is TRBJ1-2, the V gene TRBV21-1. TRBV21-1 represents a pseudogene. The CDR3 has 15 residues. The CDR3 protein is CASNPSASSDYGYTF. In nucleotides, the CDR3 is TGTGCCAGCAACCCAAGCGCCAGCTCCGACTATGGCTACACCTTC.

The gene calls are TRBV7-9 and TRBJ1-2; 7 nucleotides match TRBD1. The V and J ends lost 0 bases and 4 bases, in that order; junction bases with no gene match: 8. CDR1 and CDR2 (germline): SEHNR, FQNEAQ (reference sequence). The CDR3 is made up of 16 amino acids. CDR3 nucleotide sequence: TGTGCCAGCAGCTTAGCACAGGGGAGCGGGAGCTATGGCTACACCTTC. This gives the protein CASSLAQGSGSYGYTF.

This chain uses TRBV6-5 with TRBJ2-7, with a tentative D call TRBD1 (6 bases). CDR3 length: 16 amino acids. Trimming removed 4 bases from V and 4 bases from J, with 20 bases in between. The germline V gene has CDR1 MNHEY and CDR2 SVGAGI. This CDR3 reads CASSSEVVTGKYEQYF. CDR3 bases: TGTGCCAGCAGTTCAGAGGTGGTAACAGGGAAGTACGAGCAGTACTTC.

This clone has a handful of counts. The chain combines TRBV6-4 with TRBJ1-1; D gene ambiguous. Germline-derived CDR1 and CDR2 are MRHNA and SNTAGT. Trimming left V 4 bases short and J 2 bases short, with 17 bases between. The CDR3 totals 16 residues. The CDR3 is CASSAPIVLRNTEAFF. The CDR3 coding sequence is TGTGCCAGCAGTGCCCCAATAGTCCTGCGAAACACTGAAGCTTTCTTT.

The chain carries TRBV15 and TRBJ2-7; TRBD1 matches 10 bases. Germline CDR1 is LNHNV and CDR2 is YYDKDF (reference sequence). V lost 0 bases and J lost 4; bases outside the gene matches: 0. The CDR3 covers 14 residues. The CDR3 sequence is CATSREDRGYEQYF. CDR3 DNA sequence: TGTGCCACCAGCAGAGAGGACAGGGGGTACGAGCAGTACTTC.

Comments on this clone: This sample includes further DNA sequences coding for the same CDR3. The chain carries TRBV5-1 and TRBJ2-5; TRBD1 aligns across 9 bases. The V and J ends lost 0 bases and 5 bases, in that order; junction bases with no gene match: 2. The CDR3 has 14 residues. The germline CDR1 and CDR2 sequences are SGHRS and YFSETQ. CDR3 in amino acids: CASSLGTGEETQYF. CDR3 coding DNA: TGCGCCAGCAGCTTGGGGACAGGGGAGGAGACCCAGTACTTC.

This rearrangement joins TRBV2 to TRBJ1-1; tentatively, D is TRBD1 (6 bases). Germline loops: CDR1 SNHLY, CDR2 FYNNEI. This CDR3 region has 14 residues. V lost 7 bases and J 0 bases, leaving 12 bases between the germline ends. The CDR3: CASTQGYVNTEAFF. For the CDR3, the DNA is TGTGCCAGCACCCAGGGGTACGTGAACACTGAAGCTTTCTTT.

V usage is TRBV5-6 and J usage is TRBJ2-5; 7 bases agree with TRBD1. V lost 4 bases to trimming and J lost 3 bases; unmatched junction nucleotides: 9. The CDR3 has 15 amino acids. Per germline, CDR1 SGHDT and CDR2 YYEEEE. As DNA, the CDR3 is TGTGCCAGCAGCCCCGCCCCTGACAGGGAAGAGACCCAGTACTTC. It specifies CASSPAPDREETQYF.

The chain couples TRBV6-4 to TRBJ2-2; 8 nucleotides line up with TRBD1. The CDR3 is made up of 14 amino acids. The germline CDR1 and CDR2 sequences are MRHNA and SNTAGT. V lost 4 bases, J lost 5 bases, and 3 bases stayed unmatched. Here the CDR3 DNA reads TGTGCCAGCAGTGCGGGACAGGAGACCGGGGAGCTGTTTTTT. Amino acid sequence: CASSAGQETGELFF.